This T cell receptor beta chain was found in a study of blood T cells in healthy people across ages. The CDR3 is 16 amino acids. Germline V CDR1 and CDR2: SGHRS, YFSETQ. Primed by a sample-barcoded 5' primer and a J-beta primer mix, a second PCR proceeded for about 7 to 12 cycles. TCRdb redid the calling of the 5' RACE reads with MiXCR, one entry per CDR3 protein. The sample holds fewer than 2,000,000 distinct CDR3 sequences, around 40% seen once. The receptor was derived from a human donor in good health. The sample comprised blood. This chain connects TRBV5-1 to TRBJ2-1; TRBD2 might be the D (6 bases). Near its end, the DNA agrees better with TRBJ2-7, so the J call may be wrong. In nucleotides, the CDR3 is TGCGCCAGCAGCAATCGTGCGGGGAGCTCCTACAATGAGCAGTACTTC. Amino acids: CASSNRAGSSYNEQYF.